Shown below are 15 T cell receptor beta chains from a single sample sequenced in a study of blood T cell repertoires in COVID-19. Method: immunoSEQ multiplex PCR; TCRdb's copy keeps in-frame clones and lacks some. The profile shows about 110,000 clones, 82% of them singletons. The specimen sequenced was peripheral blood. The receptor set was obtained from a man between 65 and 79 years old with acute or convalescent COVID-19.

The table lists this clone with a count of one. This sequence joins TRBV29-1 and TRBJ1-4; perhaps TRBD1 as D (6 bases). The CDR3 is 14 amino acids. Germline V CDR1 and CDR2: SQVTM, ANQGSEA. V gave up 5 bases and J gave up 3 bases, with 13 bases separating them. CDR3 amino acids: CSVSTGFSNEKLFF. The CDR3 nucleotides are TGCAGCGTTTCCACAGGGTTCTCTAATGAAAAACTGTTTTTT.

The sample holds one count of this clone. The rearrangement uses TRBV19 and TRBJ1-5, with a possible D match to TRBD1 (5 bases). The CDR3 runs to 14 residues. V shed 5 bases and J shed 0 bases, with 8 bases lying between them. The germline V gene encodes CDR1 LNHDA and CDR2 SQIVND (reference sequence). CDR3 sequence reads: CASSQQDSNQPQHF. In DNA, the CDR3 is TGTGCCAGTAGTCAACAGGATAGCAATCAGCCCCAGCATTTT. Variable domain in full (rest from reference TRBV19 and TRBJ1-5): DGGITQSPKYLFRKEGQNVTLSCEQNLNHDAMYWYRQDPGQGLRLIYYSQIVNDFQKGDIAEGYSVSREKKESFPLTVTSAQKNPTAFYLCASSQQDSNQPQHFGDGTRLSIL.

This chain joins TRBV5-1 and TRBJ2-7, with D tentatively TRBD1 (6 bases). The CDR3 covers 14 residues. Trimming cost V 0 bases and J 5 bases, with 12 bases left between them. CDR1 is SGHRS and CDR2 is YFSETQ in the germline V gene. The CDR3 is CASSLEQGPHEQYF. The CDR3 DNA follows: TGCGCCAGCAGCTTGGAACAGGGTCCCCACGAGCAGTACTTC.

This chain joins TRBV2 and TRBJ2-2; a weak D match, TRBD1 (5 bases). V was shortened by 4 bases and J by 4 bases, with 13 bases between the two germline ends. Germline CDR1 SNHLY, CDR2 FYNNEI. CDR3 length equals 15 residues. The CDR3 sequence: CASSASGSVTGELFF. The CDR3 DNA reads as TGTGCCAGCAGTGCCTCAGGGTCGGTCACCGGGGAGCTGTTTTTT.

The J gene is TRBJ1-5, the V gene TRBV5-8, with 10 positions matching TRBD1. The ends lost 4 bases at V and 6 bases at J; junction bases unmatched: 7. CDR1 is SGHTS, CDR2 YDEGEE, per germline. This CDR3 has 15 amino acids. The CDR3 spells CASSVRGTGVQPQHF. CDR3 DNA: TGTGCCAGCAGCGTTCGGGGGACAGGGGTTCAGCCCCAGCATTTT.

The chain links TRBV28 to TRBJ2-7; 12 bases match TRBD1. With V trimmed by 6 bases and J by 5 bases, 5 bases remained unmatched. Per the germline V gene, CDR1 is MDHEN and CDR2 is SYDVKM. The CDR3 has 14 amino acids. The CDR3 loop is CASSRDRGQNEQYF. The DNA for the CDR3 is TGTGCCAGCAGCCGGGACAGGGGGCAAAACGAGCAGTACTTC.

V and J are TRBV5-1 and TRBJ1-5; D is perhaps TRBD1 (6 bases). The CDR3 contains 13 residues. V gave up 0 bases and J gave up 7 bases, with 8 bases separating them. Germline V lookup: CDR1 SGHRS, CDR2 YFSETQ. CDR3 in amino acids: CASSLDGGQPQHF. The CDR3 DNA reads as TGCGCCAGCAGCTTGGATGGGGGCCAGCCCCAGCATTTT.

The sample holds a few counts of this clone. This rearrangement joins TRBV5-4 to TRBJ1-1; 7 bases match TRBD1. The length of the CDR3 is 16 residues. Trimming took 2 bases from V and 0 from J; bases not matched to a gene: 7. Germline V gives CDR1 SGHNT, CDR2 YYREEE (reference sequence). The CDR3 sequence: CASSFRQGGLNTEAFF. CDR3 sequence (DNA): TGTGCCAGCAGCTTTAGGCAGGGGGGCCTGAACACTGAAGCTTTCTTT.

The chain combines TRBV18 with TRBJ2-7, with 9 bases lining up with TRBD1. Trimming cost V 6 bases and J 6 bases; bases outside gene matches: 9. Per germline, CDR1 KGHSH and CDR2 LQKENI. This CDR3 region has 14 residues. CDR3 DNA: TGTGCCAGCTCGCTACTACAGGGGGCAGGCGAGCAGTACTTC. Translated: CASSLLQGAGEQYF. Together with reference TRBV18 and TRBJ2-7, the CDR3 gives the full variable domain: NAGVMQNPRHLVRRRGQEARLRCSPMKGHSHVYWYRQLPEEGLKFMVYLQKENIIDESGMPKERFSAEFPKEGPSILRIQQVVRGDSAAYFCASSLLQGAGEQYFGPGTRLTVT.

This clone was observed once. This rearrangement joins TRBV6-6 to TRBJ2-7; 10 bases are shared with TRBD1. V lost 8 bases to trimming and J lost 4 bases; unmatched junction nucleotides: 5. The CDR3 has 13 amino acids. In germline, CDR1 is MNHNY, CDR2 SVGAGI (reference sequence). The CDR3 is CASLRTGGYEQYF. CDR3 coding DNA: TGTGCCAGCTTGAGGACAGGGGGATACGAGCAGTACTTC.

The chain recombines TRBV6-5 with TRBJ1-1; TRBD1 matches 8 bases. This CDR3 comprises 15 residues. Germline V gene data show CDR1 as MNHEY and CDR2 as SVGAGI. The trim removed 7 bases at V and 1 base at J, leaving 8 bases unmatched. CDR3 amino acids: CASNQHGTGNTEAFF. In DNA, the CDR3 is TGTGCCAGCAATCAGCACGGGACAGGGAACACTGAAGCTTTCTTT.

The chain uses TRBV4-1 and TRBJ1-5; a weak D match, TRBD1 (5 bases). The germline V gene encodes CDR1 MGHRA and CDR2 YSYEKL. V was pared by 0 bases and J by 2 bases, with 17 bases between. The CDR3 runs 18 residues. The CDR3 DNA sequence: TGCGCCAGCAGCCAAGAAGGGGAGGGGTTTGGAGGCAATCAGCCCCAGCATTTT. It yields the protein CASSQEGEGFGGNQPQHF.

The chain couples TRBV2 to TRBJ2-1; TRBD1 is a possible D gene (5 bases). The CDR3 sequence is 15 residues long. V lost 5 bases to trimming and J lost 1 base, with 12 bases between them. Germline CDR1 is SNHLY and CDR2 is FYNNEI. As DNA, the CDR3 is TGTGCCAGCAGTCCTCAGGGATTTTCCTACAATGAGCAGTTCTTC. This gives the protein CASSPQGFSYNEQFF.

The chain uses TRBV28 and TRBJ2-1; 8 bases line up with TRBD1. The CDR3 sequence is 15 residues long. CDR1 and CDR2 from the germline V gene are MDHEN and SYDVKM. With V trimmed by 9 bases and J by 8 bases, 15 bases remained unmatched. CDR3 in DNA: TGTGCCAGTAATACCAAAGACAGGGGTGGCGATGAGCAGTTCTTC. Translation gives CASNTKDRGGDEQFF.

J is TRBJ2-3 and V is TRBV5-1, with TRBD2 identical over 12 bases. V lost 4 bases and J lost 10; bases outside the gene matches: 10. The CDR3 is 15 residues long. Looked up from germline, CDR1 is SGHRS and CDR2 is YFSETQ. The CDR3, as DNA: TGCGCCAGCAGCACAGCTAGCGGGGGGGCCCCAGCGCAGTATTTT. This codes for CASSTASGGAPAQYF.